This record covers a single TCR beta chain. Its antigen is unknown. Base qualities were left out, and no much larger clone turns up one base away. The data stem from a study of T cell repertoires in cytomegalovirus infection (dated by TCRdb to about 2019). Regarding the complete study: Recently identified HLA-C-restricted CMV epitopes, whose presentation resists viral immunomodulation, were targeted by peptide stimulations together with well-studied HLA-B-restricted epitopes. Donor HLA type was relevant to the analysis, because carriage of CMV infection together with the matching HLA type was indicated by public TCR beta signatures. Study-wide findings and limitations: Cumulative frequency of public TCR beta family members discriminated carriers of CMV infection plus the relevant HLA type in this cohort and an independent roughly 330-donor cohort. In the ex vivo response, HLA-C-restricted CMV-specific TCR beta clonotypes were dominant, and in two of eight donors the single most frequent clonotype came from this HLA-C-restricted group.

The CDR3 runs 15 residues from the cysteine to the phenylalanine. Only CDR3 DNA is held: 45 bases, read in frame from base 1. V and J are truncated by 3 bases and 6 bases respectively, leaving an intervening sequence of 15 bases. The germline V gene supplies CDR1 MGHRA and CDR2 YSYEKL. The instrument given in TCRdb is Illumina HiSeq 1500. TCRdb trimmed the raw reads at Q25, called clones with MiXCR and kept productive beta chains. Duplicate CDR3 protein sequences are folded into a single record with the most common DNA and genes. This sample holds some 800,000 distinct CDR3 sequences; less than 35% were observed only once. Of the sample, around 12% falls within the top ten clones. In the paper's terms, the treatment or condition label means: in vitro stimulation with specific CMV peptide epitopes to enrich CMV-specific T cells.

The TCR was taken from a human donor in good health (CMV status not recorded). Some clones in this sample may be carry-over from other donors' samples. The chain uses TRBV4-1 and TRBJ1-5; the D gene lacks a confident call. The specimen was cultured CD8+ T cells from PBMCs, collected from culture after CMV antigen stimulation. The CDR3 has the sequence CASSQLLGDSQPQHF. The nucleotide sequence is TGCGCCAGCAGCCAGTTACTTGGGGATTCTCAGCCCCAGCATTTT.